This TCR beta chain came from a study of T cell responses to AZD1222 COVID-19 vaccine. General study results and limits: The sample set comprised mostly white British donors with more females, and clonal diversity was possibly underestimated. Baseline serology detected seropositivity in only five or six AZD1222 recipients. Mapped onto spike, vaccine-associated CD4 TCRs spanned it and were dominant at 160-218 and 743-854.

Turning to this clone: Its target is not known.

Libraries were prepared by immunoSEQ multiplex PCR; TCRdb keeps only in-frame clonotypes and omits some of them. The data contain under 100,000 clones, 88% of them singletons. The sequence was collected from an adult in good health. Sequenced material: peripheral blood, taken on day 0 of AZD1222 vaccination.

The CDR3 nucleotides are TGTGCCAGCAGTGAACGCCTGGACAGGGGGCGCTTAGAGCAGTACTTC. It specifies CASSERLDRGRLEQYF. The chain combines TRBV25-1 with TRBJ2-7; TRBD1 matches 11 bases. Trimming removed 2 bases from V and 7 bases from J; junction bases left unmatched: 10. CDR1 and CDR2 from the germline V gene are MGHDK and SYGVNS. This CDR3 is 16 amino acids long.